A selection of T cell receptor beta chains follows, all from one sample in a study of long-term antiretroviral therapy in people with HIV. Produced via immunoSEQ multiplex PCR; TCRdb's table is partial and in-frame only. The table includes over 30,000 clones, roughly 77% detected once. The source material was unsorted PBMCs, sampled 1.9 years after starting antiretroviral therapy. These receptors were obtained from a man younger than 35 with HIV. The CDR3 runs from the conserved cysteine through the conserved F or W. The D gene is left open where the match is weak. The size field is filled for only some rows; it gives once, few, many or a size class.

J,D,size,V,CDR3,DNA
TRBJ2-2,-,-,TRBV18,CASSLNSISAGQDTGELFF,TGTGCCAGCTCACTAAACTCCATATCAGCGGGACAGGACACCGGGGAGCTGTTTTTT
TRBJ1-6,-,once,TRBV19,CASSISSSRSPLHF,TGTGCCAGTAGTATATCTAGCTCTCGGTCACCCCTCCACTTT
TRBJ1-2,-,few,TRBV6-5,CASSKGFSYGYTF,TGTGCCAGCAGTAAGGGGTTCTCCTATGGCTACACCTTC
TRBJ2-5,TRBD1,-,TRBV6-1,CASRDWTGQETQYF,TGTGCCAGCAGGGATTGGACAGGGCAAGAGACCCAGTACTTC
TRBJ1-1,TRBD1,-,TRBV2,CASSETGDTEAFF,TGTGCCAGCAGTGAAACAGGGGACACTGAAGCTTTCTTT
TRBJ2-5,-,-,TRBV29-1,CSVEGVGQETQYF,TGCAGCGTTGAAGGGGTGGGGCAAGAGACCCAGTACTTC
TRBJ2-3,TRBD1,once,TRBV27,CASRTDRDLPQYF,TGTGCCAGCCGTACGGACAGGGACCTACCGCAGTATTTT
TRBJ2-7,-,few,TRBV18,CASSQTQVSYEQYF,TGTGCCAGCTCACAGACTCAAGTCTCCTACGAGCAGTACTTC
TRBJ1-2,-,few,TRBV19,CASSIQKGYGYTF,TGTGCCAGTAGTATTCAGAAAGGCTATGGCTACACCTTC
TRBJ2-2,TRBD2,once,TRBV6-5,CASSSSGGAAGELFF,TGTGCCAGCAGTAGTAGCGGGGGGGCGGCCGGGGAGCTGTTTTTT
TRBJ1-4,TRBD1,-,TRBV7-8,CASSQRPQDRAEKLFF,TGTGCCAGCAGCCAAAGACCCCAGGACAGGGCGGAAAAACTGTTTTTT
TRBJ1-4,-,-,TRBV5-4,CASSLRGEKLFF,TGTGCCAGCAGCTTGAGAGGAGAAAAACTGTTTTTT
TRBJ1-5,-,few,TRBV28,CASSTNQPQHF,TGTGCCAGCAGCACGAATCAGCCCCAGCATTTT
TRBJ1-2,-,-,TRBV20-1,CSAPGDYGYTF,TGCAGTGCTCCTGGGGACTATGGCTACACCTTC
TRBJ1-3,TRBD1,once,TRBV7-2,CASSTSQGAGNTIYF,TGTGCCAGCAGCACGTCGCAGGGGGCTGGAAACACCATATATTTT
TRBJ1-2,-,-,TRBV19,CASSISLLWGYTF,TGTGCCAGTAGTATTTCTCTCCTGTGGGGCTACACCTTC
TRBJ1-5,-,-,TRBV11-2,CASSLGVSNQPQHF,TGTGCCAGCAGCTTAGGGGTTAGCAATCAGCCCCAGCATTTT
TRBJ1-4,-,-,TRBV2,CASKQGKGSEKLFF,TGTGCCAGTAAACAGGGAAAGGGGAGTGAAAAACTGTTTTTT
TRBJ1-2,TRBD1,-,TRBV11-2,CASSLGDRVFGYTF,TGTGCCAGCAGCTTGGGGGACAGGGTGTTCGGCTACACCTTC
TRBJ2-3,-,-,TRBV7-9,CASSSTPGGRSDTQYF,TGTGCCAGCAGCTCGACCCCGGGGGGCCGTTCAGATACGCAGTATTTT
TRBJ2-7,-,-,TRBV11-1,CASSLGLATEQYF,TGTGCCAGCAGCTTAGGGCTAGCCACCGAGCAGTACTTC
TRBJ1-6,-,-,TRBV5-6,CASSFGQLVTPLHF,TGTGCCAGCAGCTTCGGACAGCTTGTGACACCCCTCCACTTT
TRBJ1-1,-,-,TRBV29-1,CSVESEMNTEAFF,TGCAGCGTTGAATCGGAAATGAACACTGAAGCTTTCTTT
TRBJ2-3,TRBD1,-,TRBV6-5,CASRRQGRDTQYF,TGTGCCAGCAGACGACAGGGTAGAGATACGCAGTATTTT
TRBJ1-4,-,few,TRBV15,CATSRDRGRGGEKLFF,TGTGCCACCAGCAGAGATCGGGGCAGGGGAGGCGAAAAACTGTTTTTT
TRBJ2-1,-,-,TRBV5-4,CASTPRIGSYNEQFF,TGTGCCAGCACCCCCCGAATCGGCTCCTACAATGAGCAGTTCTTC
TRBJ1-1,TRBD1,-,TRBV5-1,CASSAGTGGTEAFF,TGCGCCAGCAGCGCCGGGACAGGGGGCACTGAAGCTTTCTTT
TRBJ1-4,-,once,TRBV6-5,CASRPGTTGEKLFF,TGTGCCAGCAGACCCGGGACAACGGGTGAAAAACTGTTTTTT
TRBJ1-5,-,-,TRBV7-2,CASSFRIGSNQPQHF,TGTGCCAGCAGCTTCAGGATAGGGAGCAATCAGCCCCAGCATTTT
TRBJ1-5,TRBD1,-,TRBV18,CASSPAAGGRQPQHF,TGTGCCAGCTCACCGGCGGCAGGGGGTCGGCAGCCCCAGCATTTT
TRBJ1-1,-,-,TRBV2,CASKAAPPKAFF,TGTGCCAGCAAAGCCGCGCCGCCTAAAGCTTTCTTT
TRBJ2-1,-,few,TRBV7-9,CASSSDGYNEQFF,TGTGCCAGCAGCTCGGACGGGTACAATGAGCAGTTCTTC
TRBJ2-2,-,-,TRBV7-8,CASSLVVGELFF,TGTGCCAGCAGCTTAGTAGTCGGGGAGCTGTTTTTT
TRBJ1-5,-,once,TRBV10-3,CAISTDKGNQPQHF,TGTGCCATCAGTACAGACAAGGGCAATCAGCCCCAGCATTTT
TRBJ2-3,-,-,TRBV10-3,CAISGTLGGTQYF,TGTGCCATCAGTGGGACCCTCGGGGGTACGCAGTATTTT
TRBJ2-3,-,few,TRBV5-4,CASTDWRGGEDTQYF,TGTGCCAGCACCGATTGGAGGGGTGGGGAAGATACGCAGTATTTT
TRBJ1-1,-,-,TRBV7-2,CASSLAGPLNTEAFF,TGTGCCAGCAGCTTAGCAGGGCCTCTGAACACTGAAGCTTTCTTT
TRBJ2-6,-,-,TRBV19,CASSKGSGYYSGANVLTF,TGTGCCAGTAGTAAGGGGTCAGGGTACTACTCTGGGGCCAACGTCCTGACTTTC
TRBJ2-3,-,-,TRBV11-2,CASSEQVSTDTQYF,TGTGCCAGCAGCGAACAGGTCAGCACAGATACGCAGTATTTT
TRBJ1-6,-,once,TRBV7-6,CASNTGTSPLHF,TGTGCCAGCAACACCGGGACCTCACCCCTCCACTTT
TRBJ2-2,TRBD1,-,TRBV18,CASSPRSNGQGSTGELFF,TGTGCCAGCTCACCCCGGAGCAACGGACAGGGAAGTACCGGGGAGCTGTTTTTT